The source of this T cell receptor beta chain is a study of T cell responses to AZD1222 COVID-19 vaccine. The assay was immunoSEQ multiplex PCR, and TCRdb's table has in-frame clones only and misses some. The data show about 170,000 clones, 85% to 95% seen once. The CDR3 is 17 residues long. This clone was picked up a small number of times. The chain uses TRBV21-1 and TRBJ1-1. TRBV21-1 is described as a pseudogene. The input for sequencing was peripheral blood, taken on day 0 of AZD1222 vaccination. This TCR derives from an adult in good health. This CDR3 reads CASSVPRPSCMNTEAFF. CDR3 sequence (DNA): TGTGCCAGCAGCGTGCCCAGACCTTCATGCATGAACACTGAAGCTTTCTTT.